These 3 T cell receptor beta chains were sequenced from one sample in a study of T cell repertoires in cytomegalovirus infection. TCRdb ran MiXCR on the reads and lists one entry per CDR3 protein. Of some 440,000 distinct CDR3 sequences in the sample, 30% to 40% were seen once. Specimen: PBMCs. These receptor sequences come from a human donor in good health (CMV status not recorded). Some clones in this sample may be carry-over from other donors' samples.

The DNA for the CDR3 is TGTGCCAGCAGCCGTCTCGCCAGCGGGGCCACCTACGAGCAGTACTTC. Its protein product is CASSRLASGATYEQYF. The V and J genes are TRBV5-5 and TRBJ2-7; 7 bases line up with TRBD2. The CDR3 consists of 16 residues. Germline V lookup: CDR1 SGHKS, CDR2 YYEKEE (reference sequence). The V segment lost 4 bases and the J segment 2 bases; nucleotides outside the gene matches: 12.

The rearrangement joins TRBV12-3 or TRBV12-4 to TRBJ2-7; D uncertain. The CDR3 runs to 13 residues. Deletions cut 6 bases from V and 4 bases from J, with 13 bases between. Here the CDR3 DNA reads TGTGCCAGCAGCCCTTTCGAGCAATACGAGCAGTACTTC. Its protein is CASSPFEQYEQYF.

This clonotype was seen a few times. The chain carries TRBV11-2 and TRBJ1-2, with 8 bases that match TRBD1. The CDR3 is made up of 16 amino acids. J gave up 0 bases and V 5 bases, and 8 bases lay outside the gene matches. Germline V gene sequence: CDR1 SGHAT, CDR2 FQNNGV. The CDR3 sequence: CASSPRQGPTNYGYTF. The CDR3 DNA reads TGTGCCAGCAGCCCACGACAGGGGCCGACTAACTATGGCTACACCTTC. Full variable domain (rest looked up from reference TRBV11-2 and TRBJ1-2): EAGVAQSPRYKIIEKRQSVAFWCNPISGHATLYWYQQILGQGPKLLIQFQNNGVVDDSQLPKDRFSAERLKGVDSTLKIQPAKLEDSAVYLCASSPRQGPTNYGYTFGSGTRLTVV.